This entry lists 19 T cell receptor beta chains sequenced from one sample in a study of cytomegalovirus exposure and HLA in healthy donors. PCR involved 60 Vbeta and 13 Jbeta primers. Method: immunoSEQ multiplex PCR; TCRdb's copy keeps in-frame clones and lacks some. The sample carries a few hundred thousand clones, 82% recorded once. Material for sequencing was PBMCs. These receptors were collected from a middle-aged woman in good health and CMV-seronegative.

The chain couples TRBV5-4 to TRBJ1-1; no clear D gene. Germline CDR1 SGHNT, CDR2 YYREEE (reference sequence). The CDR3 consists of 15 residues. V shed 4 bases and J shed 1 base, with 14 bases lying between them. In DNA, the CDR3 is TGTGCCAGCAGCCCCCCTAAAAGCCCGAACACTGAAGCTTTCTTT. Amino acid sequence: CASSPPKSPNTEAFF.

For the CDR3, the DNA is TGTGCCTGGAGTGCGGGTACTAATAGCAATCAGCCCCAGCATTTT. Translation: CAWSAGTNSNQPQHF. The gene calls are TRBV30 and TRBJ1-5; D unresolved. Germline V gene sequence: CDR1 GTSNPN, CDR2 SVGIG (reference sequence). The CDR3 sequence is 15 residues long. Trimming stripped 1 base from V and 0 bases from J, with 10 bases between. Complete variable domain (other parts from reference TRBV30 and TRBJ1-5): SQTIHQWPATLVQPVGSPLSLECTVEGTSNPNLYWYRQAAGRGLQLLFYSVGIGQISSEVPQNLSASRPQDRQFILSSKKLLLSDSGFYLCAWSAGTNSNQPQHFGDGTRLSIL.

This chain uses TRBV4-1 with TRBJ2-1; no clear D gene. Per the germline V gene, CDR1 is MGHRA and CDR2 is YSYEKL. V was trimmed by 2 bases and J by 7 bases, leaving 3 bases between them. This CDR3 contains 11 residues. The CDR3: CASSQLNEQFF. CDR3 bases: TGCGCCAGCAGCCAACTAAATGAGCAGTTCTTC.

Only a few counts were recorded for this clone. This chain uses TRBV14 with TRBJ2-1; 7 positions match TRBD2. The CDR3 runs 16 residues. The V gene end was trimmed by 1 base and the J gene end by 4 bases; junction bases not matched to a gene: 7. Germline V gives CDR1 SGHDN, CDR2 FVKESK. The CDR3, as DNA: TGTGCCAGCAGCCAAGGTCGGAGCGGGGATTACAATGAGCAGTTCTTC. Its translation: CASSQGRSGDYNEQFF.

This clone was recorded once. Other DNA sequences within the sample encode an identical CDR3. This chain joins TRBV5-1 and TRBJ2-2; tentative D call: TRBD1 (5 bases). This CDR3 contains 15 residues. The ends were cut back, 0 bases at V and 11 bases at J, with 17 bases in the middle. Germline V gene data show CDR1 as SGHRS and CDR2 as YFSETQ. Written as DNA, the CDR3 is TGCGCCAGCAGCTTGGAAGGGGCCTCAGGCGGAGAGCTGTTTTTT. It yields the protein CASSLEGASGGELFF.

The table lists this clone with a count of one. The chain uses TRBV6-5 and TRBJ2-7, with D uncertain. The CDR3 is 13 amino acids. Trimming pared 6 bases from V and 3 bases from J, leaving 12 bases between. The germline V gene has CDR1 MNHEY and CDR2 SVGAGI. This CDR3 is CASRQATSYEQYF. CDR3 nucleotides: TGTGCCAGCAGGCAGGCGACCAGCTACGAGCAGTACTTC.

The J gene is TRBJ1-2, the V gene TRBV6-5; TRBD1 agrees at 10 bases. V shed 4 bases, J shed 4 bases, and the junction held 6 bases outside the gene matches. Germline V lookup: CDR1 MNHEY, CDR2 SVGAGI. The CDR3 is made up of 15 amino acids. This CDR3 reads CASSSTGTGVYGYTF. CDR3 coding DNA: TGTGCCAGCAGTTCTACCGGGACAGGGGTCTATGGCTACACCTTC.

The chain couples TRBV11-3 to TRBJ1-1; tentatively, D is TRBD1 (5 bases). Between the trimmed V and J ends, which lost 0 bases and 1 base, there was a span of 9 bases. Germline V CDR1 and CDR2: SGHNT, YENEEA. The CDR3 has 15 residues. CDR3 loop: CASSLDQGRNTEAFF. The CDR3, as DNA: TGTGCCAGCAGCTTAGATCAGGGTAGGAACACTGAAGCTTTCTTT.

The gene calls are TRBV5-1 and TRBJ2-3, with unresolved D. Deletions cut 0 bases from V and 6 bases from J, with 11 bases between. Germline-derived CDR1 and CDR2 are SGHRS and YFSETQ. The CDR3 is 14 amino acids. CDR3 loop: CASSLVQAKDTQYF. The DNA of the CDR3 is TGCGCCAGCAGCTTGGTGCAGGCTAAGGATACGCAGTATTTT.

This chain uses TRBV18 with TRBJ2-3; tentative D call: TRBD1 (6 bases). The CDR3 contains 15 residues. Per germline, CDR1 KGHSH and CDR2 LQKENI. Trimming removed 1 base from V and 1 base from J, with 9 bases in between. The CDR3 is CASSPLRQGTDTQYF. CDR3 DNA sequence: TGTGCCAGCTCACCACTTAGACAGGGCACAGATACGCAGTATTTT.

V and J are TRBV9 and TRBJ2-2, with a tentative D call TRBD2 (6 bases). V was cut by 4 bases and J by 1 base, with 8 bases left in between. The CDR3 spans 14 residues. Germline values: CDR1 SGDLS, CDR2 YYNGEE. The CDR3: CASSLGGNTGELFF. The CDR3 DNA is TGTGCCAGCAGCCTGGGGGGGAACACCGGGGAGCTGTTTTTT.

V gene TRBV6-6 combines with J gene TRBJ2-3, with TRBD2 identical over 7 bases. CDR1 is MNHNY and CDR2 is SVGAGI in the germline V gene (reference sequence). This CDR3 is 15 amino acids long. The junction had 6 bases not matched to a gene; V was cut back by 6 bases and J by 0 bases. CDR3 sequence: CASSPSRGSTDTQYF. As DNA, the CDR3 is TGTGCCAGCAGCCCCTCGCGGGGGAGCACAGATACGCAGTATTTT.

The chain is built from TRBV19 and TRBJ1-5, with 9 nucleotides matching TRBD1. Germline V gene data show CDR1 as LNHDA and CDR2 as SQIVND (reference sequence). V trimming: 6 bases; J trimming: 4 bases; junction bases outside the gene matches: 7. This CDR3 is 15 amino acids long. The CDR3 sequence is CASSQPTGGNQPQHF. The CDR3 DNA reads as TGTGCCAGTAGCCAACCGACAGGGGGAAATCAGCCCCAGCATTTT.

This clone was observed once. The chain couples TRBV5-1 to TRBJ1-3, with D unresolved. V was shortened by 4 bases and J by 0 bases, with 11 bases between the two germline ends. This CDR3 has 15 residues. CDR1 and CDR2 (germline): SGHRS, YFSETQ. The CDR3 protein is CASSPSGFSGNTIYF. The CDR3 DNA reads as TGCGCCAGCAGCCCCTCGGGATTCTCTGGAAACACCATATATTTT.

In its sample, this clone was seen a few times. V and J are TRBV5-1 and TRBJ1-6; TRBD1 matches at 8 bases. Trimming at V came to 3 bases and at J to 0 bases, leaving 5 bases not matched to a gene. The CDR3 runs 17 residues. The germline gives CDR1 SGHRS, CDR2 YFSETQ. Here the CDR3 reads CASSSGQGGSYNSPLHF. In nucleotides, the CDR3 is TGCGCCAGCAGCTCCGGACAGGGTGGCTCCTATAATTCACCCCTCCACTTT.

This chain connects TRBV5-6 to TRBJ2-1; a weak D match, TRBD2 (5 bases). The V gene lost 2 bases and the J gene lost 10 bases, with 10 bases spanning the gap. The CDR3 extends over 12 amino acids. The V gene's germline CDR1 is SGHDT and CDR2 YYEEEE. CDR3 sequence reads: CASSFPRGEQFF. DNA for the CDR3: TGTGCCAGCAGCTTTCCTCGGGGAGAGCAGTTCTTC.

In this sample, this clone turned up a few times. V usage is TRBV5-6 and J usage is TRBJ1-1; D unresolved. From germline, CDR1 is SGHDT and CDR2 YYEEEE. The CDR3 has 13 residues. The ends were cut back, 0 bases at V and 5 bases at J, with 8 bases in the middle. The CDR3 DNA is TGTGCCAGCAGCTTGGTTTCGGGGACTGAAGCTTTCTTT. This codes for CASSLVSGTEAFF.

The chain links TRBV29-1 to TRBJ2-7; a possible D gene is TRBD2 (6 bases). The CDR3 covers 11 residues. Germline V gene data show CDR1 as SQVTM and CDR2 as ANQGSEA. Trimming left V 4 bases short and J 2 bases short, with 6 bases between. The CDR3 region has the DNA TGCAGCGTTGGCGGGGCCTACGAGCAGTACTTC. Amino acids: CSVGGAYEQYF.

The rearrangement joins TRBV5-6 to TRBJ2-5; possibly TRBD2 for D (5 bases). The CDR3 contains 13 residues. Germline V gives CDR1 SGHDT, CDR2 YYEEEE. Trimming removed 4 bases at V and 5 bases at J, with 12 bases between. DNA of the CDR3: TGTGCCAGCAGCCACGATTGGGAGGAGACCCAGTACTTC. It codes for CASSHDWEETQYF.